This entry features one TCR beta chain sequence. Its target is unknown. Germline DNA was also extracted, and blood RNA derived from unsorted whole blood. The sample is drawn from a study of tumor-infiltrating lymphocytes in primary liver carcinoma. As for the study in general: Spanning 30 to 69 years of age, the patients were men and women. The study obtained roughly 3.65 to 7.13 million productive TCRbeta reads per sample, similar across tissue types. Study-level results: CD8+ and CD4+ repertoires went uncompared, the samples being bulk unsorted. Overlap in tumor-adjacent and tumor-blood pairs fell below that of tumor region pairs.

cDNA specific to TCR beta was made from approximately 0.55 ug of total RNA, with a constant-region primer employed for priming. Nested multiplex PCR, run for three rounds with slightly modified ARM-PCR, yielded TCR beta libraries. With TRBV1-TRBV30 forward primers and a C-beta reverse primer, the first two PCR rounds were run for approximately 10 cycles each. MiXCR was run by TCRdb on the multiplex PCR reads, yielding one entry per CDR3 protein. Of some 180,000 distinct CDR3 sequences in the sample, over 50% were seen once. CDR1 MNHEY and CDR2 SVGAGI come from the germline V gene. With V trimmed by 7 bases and J by 5 bases, 9 bases remained unmatched. The CDR3 consists of 16 residues.

This TCR came from a man aged 40-50 years with primary liver carcinoma and hepatitis B virus infection. The rearrangement joins TRBV6-5 to TRBJ2-7; 15 bases fit TRBD2. Sample: peripheral blood. CDR3 loop: CASIGTSGRLSDEQYF. CDR3 DNA sequence: TGTGCCAGCATCGGGACTAGCGGGAGGTTGAGCGACGAGCAGTACTTC.